These 10 T cell receptor beta chains share one sample of origin, sequenced in a study of blood T cell repertoires in COVID-19. Sequencing was performed with immunoSEQ multiplex PCR; in TCRdb, only in-frame clones are kept and a portion is missing. The sample lists about 190,000 clones; about 88% were seen once. The sequenced sample consisted of PBMCs or T cells enriched from blood (not recorded which). The receptors stem from a woman aged 30 to 39 who had recovered from COVID-19.

The chain carries TRBV6-5 and TRBJ2-5; no reliable D call. The V gene's germline CDR1 is MNHEY and CDR2 SVGAGI. The CDR3 consists of 11 residues. Deletions cut 6 bases from V and 3 bases from J, with 5 bases between. For the CDR3, the DNA is TGTGCCAGCAGCAGAAAAGAGACCCAGTACTTC. Residues: CASSRKETQYF.

The rearrangement joins TRBV5-1 to TRBJ2-1, with 13 bases identical to TRBD2. The CDR3 has 17 residues. Germline CDR1 and CDR2: SGHRS and YFSETQ. V shed 4 bases, J shed 6 bases, and the junction held 10 bases outside the gene matches. Written as DNA, the CDR3 is TGCGCCAGCAGCCCGCCCAACACTAGCGGGGGGGCCAATGAGCAGTTCTTC. This encodes CASSPPNTSGGANEQFF.

The chain is built from TRBV13 and TRBJ2-2, with D possibly matching TRBD2 (5 bases). V was clipped by 4 bases and J by 3 bases, with 9 bases between them. Germline V gives CDR1 PRHDT, CDR2 FYEKMQ (reference sequence). This CDR3 is built from 14 residues. The CDR3 sequence: CASSSGVDTGELFF. CDR3 coding DNA: TGTGCCAGCAGCTCCGGGGTTGACACCGGGGAGCTGTTTTTT. Drawing the rest from reference TRBV13 and TRBJ2-2, the complete variable domain is AAGVIQSPRHLIKEKRETATLKCYPIPRHDTVYWYQQGPGQDPQFLISFYEKMQSDKGSIPDRFSAQQFSDYHSELNMSSLELGDSALYFCASSSGVDTGELFFGEGSRLTVL.

The rearrangement uses TRBV3-1 (or the pseudogene TRBV3-2) and TRBJ2-1; a possible D gene is TRBD1 (5 bases). This CDR3 spans 12 amino acids. Germline V CDR1 and CDR2: LGHDT, YNNKEL (reference sequence). Trimming left V 2 bases short and J 15 bases short, with 14 bases between. This CDR3 reads CASSQTGSTPFF. The CDR3 region has the DNA TGTGCCAGCAGCCAAACAGGATCCACTCCGTTCTTC.

V gene TRBV27 combines with J gene TRBJ2-7; 7 bases are a match to TRBD1. The length of the CDR3 is 15 residues. Germline V CDR1 and CDR2: MNHEY, SMNVEV (reference sequence). J was trimmed by 3 bases and V by 2 bases; bases with no gene match: 7. The CDR3: CASSLGQGVLYEQYF. CDR3 DNA: TGTGCCAGCAGTTTAGGGCAGGGGGTTCTCTACGAGCAGTACTTC.

The chain joins TRBV19 to TRBJ1-5; a possible D gene is TRBD1 (6 bases). Between the trimmed V and J ends, which lost 9 bases and 0 bases, there was a span of 15 bases. The CDR3 runs to 15 residues. Looked up from germline, CDR1 is LNHDA and CDR2 is SQIVND (reference sequence). CDR3 coding DNA: TGTGCCAGCATGGTAACAGGGACTAGCAATCAGCCCCAGCATTTT. Protein product: CASMVTGTSNQPQHF. The variable domain in full, completed from reference TRBV19 and TRBJ1-5, reads DGGITQSPKYLFRKEGQNVTLSCEQNLNHDAMYWYRQDPGQGLRLIYYSQIVNDFQKGDIAEGYSVSREKKESFPLTVTSAQKNPTAFYLCASMVTGTSNQPQHFGDGTRLSIL.

CDR3 amino acids: CASSQLNRGNYGYTF. The CDR3 nucleotides are TGCGCCAGCAGCCAACTGAACAGGGGGAACTATGGCTACACCTTC. This rearrangement joins TRBV4-1 to TRBJ1-2, with 8 bases aligning to TRBD1. The V gene end was trimmed by 2 bases and the J gene end by 2 bases; junction bases not matched to a gene: 4. CDR1 is MGHRA, CDR2 YSYEKL, per germline. The CDR3 is made up of 15 amino acids.

V gene TRBV2 combines with J gene TRBJ2-7; TRBD2 matches 9 bases. The germline CDR1 and CDR2 sequences are SNHLY and FYNNEI. CDR3 length: 13 amino acids. The CDR3, as DNA: TGTGCCAGCAGTGAAGGTGGGACTAGCTCCTCCCTCGTC. This translates into CASSEGGTSSSLV.

The gene calls are TRBV11-2 and TRBJ2-3; 12 nucleotides match TRBD1. Germline CDR1 SGHAT, CDR2 FQNNGV. The CDR3 length is 15 residues. Germline trimming cut 3 bases from V and 2 bases from J; bases unmatched to any gene: 0. The CDR3 region has the DNA TGTGCCAGCAGCTTGGGACAGGGGGCCACAGATACGCAGTATTTT. It is translated as CASSLGQGATDTQYF. Variable domain in full (rest from reference TRBV11-2 and TRBJ2-3): EAGVAQSPRYKIIEKRQSVAFWCNPISGHATLYWYQQILGQGPKLLIQFQNNGVVDDSQLPKDRFSAERLKGVDSTLKIQPAKLEDSAVYLCASSLGQGATDTQYFGPGTRLTVL.

The genes are TRBV19 and TRBJ2-1; 11 bases are a match to TRBD1. From germline, CDR1 is LNHDA and CDR2 SQIVND (reference sequence). Losses at the gene ends were 6 bases for V and 7 bases for J; bases not matched to a gene: 5. This CDR3 comprises 14 residues. In nucleotides, the CDR3 is TGTGCCAGTAGCCCCGGGACAGGGGGGAATGAGCAGTTCTTC. Its translation is CASSPGTGGNEQFF.